The rows below give T cell receptor beta chains drawn from one sample of a study of cytomegalovirus exposure and HLA in healthy donors. Assay: immunoSEQ multiplex PCR; the TCRdb copy retains only in-frame clones and omits some. The top ten clones hold under 9.5% of a sample with more than 100,000 clones, around two thirds of them seen once. Sequenced material: PBMCs. The origin of the receptors is a woman aged 40 to 49 in good health and CMV-seropositive. Each CDR3 is given with its conserved first and last residue. The D gene is left open where the match is weak. The size entry is marked missing in some rows and otherwise reads once, few, many or a size class.

CDR3 protein	CDR3 DNA	D gene	J gene	clone size	V gene
CASSLGTSGRTDTQYF	TGTGCCAGCAGCTTAGGGACTAGCGGGAGAACAGATACGCAGTATTTT	TRBD2	TRBJ2-3	few	TRBV7-8
CASSLDADSGYTF	TGTGCCAGCAGCTTAGATGCTGACAGTGGCTACACCTTC	.	TRBJ1-2	.	TRBV7-9
CSVESDREQGYEQYF	TGCAGCGTTGAAAGTGACAGGGAACAGGGCTACGAGCAGTACTTC	TRBD1	TRBJ2-7	.	TRBV29-1
CASSSPRGTSGRYNEQFF	TGTGCCAGCAGCTCTCCGAGGGGCACTAGCGGGAGATACAATGAGCAGTTCTTC	TRBD2	TRBJ2-1	.	TRBV5-6
CASSLEEGGYTEAFF	TGCGCCAGCAGCTTGGAAGAGGGAGGGTACACTGAAGCTTTCTTT	.	TRBJ1-1	.	TRBV5-1
CASRPPGGLAINEQFF	TGCGCCAGCAGGCCCCCCGGCGGACTAGCTATCAATGAGCAGTTCTTC	TRBD2	TRBJ2-1	.	TRBV5-1
CASSPETGGMNTEAFF	TGTGCCAGCTCACCCGAGACAGGGGGCATGAACACTGAAGCTTTCTTT	TRBD1	TRBJ1-1	.	TRBV18
CASSPFATGLVNTEAFF	TGTGCCAGCTCCCCTTTCGCCACAGGGCTAGTGAACACTGAAGCTTTCTTT	.	TRBJ1-1	.	TRBV18
CAISGTSDRVPGGIYEQYF	TGTGCCATCAGTGGTACATCCGACAGGGTTCCGGGCGGGATCTACGAGCAGTACTTC	.	TRBJ2-7	.	TRBV10-3
CASGPGYNSPLHF	TGTGCCAGCGGCCCAGGATATAATTCACCCCTCCACTTT	.	TRBJ1-6	.	TRBV9
CASSPKGGPSNTEAFF	TGTGCCAGCAGCCCGAAGGGAGGGCCCTCAAACACTGAAGCTTTCTTT	.	TRBJ1-1	once	TRBV7-8
CASSNRGNQPQHF	TGTGCCAGTAGTAACCGGGGGAATCAGCCCCAGCATTTT	.	TRBJ1-5	.	TRBV19
CASSPPRGNSPLHF	TGTGCCAGCAGCCCCCCAAGGGGGAATTCACCCCTCCACTTT	.	TRBJ1-6	.	TRBV14
CASSLRQGGGNTIYF	TGCGCCAGCAGCTTGCGACAGGGCGGTGGAAACACCATATATTTT	TRBD1	TRBJ1-3	.	TRBV5-1
CASSLEGAAFF	TGCGCCAGCAGCTTGGAAGGAGCGGCTTTCTTT	.	TRBJ1-1	.	TRBV5-1
CASSGQGRGSYEQYF	TGTGCCAGCAGCGGACAGGGAAGAGGGTCCTACGAGCAGTACTTC	TRBD1	TRBJ2-7	few	TRBV9
CAISPGQLNTEAFF	TGTGCCATCAGTCCGGGACAGTTGAACACTGAAGCTTTCTTT	TRBD1	TRBJ1-1	.	TRBV10-3
CASSQPGRANEQYF	TGTGCCAGCAGCCAGCCAGGGAGGGCGAACGAGCAGTACTTC	TRBD2	TRBJ2-7	.	TRBV14
CASSPSSGTGGAGEQYF	TGTGCCAGCAGCCCCAGCTCCGGGACAGGGGGCGCGGGGGAGCAGTACTTC	TRBD1	TRBJ2-7	.	TRBV9
CAIKGALNYGYTF	TGTGCCATCAAAGGGGCACTGAACTATGGCTACACCTTC	.	TRBJ1-2	few	TRBV10-3
CASSPGQEYGYTF	TGTGCCAGCAGCCCGGGACAAGAGTATGGCTACACCTTC	.	TRBJ1-2	.	TRBV11-3
CASRYARTVNYGYTF	TGTGCCAGCAGGTACGCCCGGACAGTGAACTATGGCTACACCTTC	.	TRBJ1-2	few	TRBV2
CASSYPGRSNQPQHF	TGTGCCAGCAGTTACCCAGGTAGAAGCAATCAGCCCCAGCATTTT	.	TRBJ1-5	.	TRBV6-5
CASSQVKETQYF	TGTGCCAGCAGCCAAGTCAAAGAGACCCAGTACTTC	.	TRBJ2-5	.	TRBV14
CASGLAGVGEQYF	TGTGCCAGCGGACTAGCGGGAGTGGGTGAGCAGTACTTC	TRBD2	TRBJ2-7	.	TRBV27
CASGLGTSSYNEQFF	TGTGCTAGTGGTTTAGGGACTAGCTCCTACAATGAGCAGTTCTTC	TRBD2	TRBJ2-1	.	TRBV12-5
CASSAGLAGGSYEQYF	TGTGCCAGCAGTGCAGGACTAGCGGGAGGGTCATACGAGCAGTACTTC	TRBD2	TRBJ2-7	.	TRBV2
CASSLGPTGSEAFF	TGTGCCAGCAGCTTAGGACCGACAGGGTCTGAAGCTTTCTTT	TRBD1	TRBJ1-1	.	TRBV7-9
CASSGESSEQYF	TGTGCCAGTAGCGGGGAATCCTCCGAGCAGTACTTC	TRBD2	TRBJ2-7	.	TRBV10-3
CASSPDTGGLGGYTF	TGTGCCAGCAGTCCCGACACAGGGGGCCTCGGGGGCTACACCTTC	TRBD1	TRBJ1-2	few	TRBV28
CASSGDKGSYGYTF	TGTGCCAGCAGCGGAGATAAGGGGTCCTATGGCTACACCTTC	.	TRBJ1-2	.	TRBV9
CASSRQGAGITEAFF	TGTGCCAGCAGTAGACAGGGGGCCGGGATCACTGAAGCTTTCTTT	TRBD1	TRBJ1-1	.	TRBV6-5
CASSDQEGPGREDTGELFF	TGTGCCAGCAGTGACCAGGAAGGTCCAGGCCGGGAGGACACCGGGGAGCTGTTTTTT	TRBD2	TRBJ2-2	few	TRBV6-4
CASSPWTSGSFWEQYF	TGTGCCAGCAGCCCGTGGACTAGCGGGAGCTTTTGGGAGCAGTACTTC	TRBD2	TRBJ2-7	.	TRBV7-8
CASRPQGSNTEAFF	TGTGCCAGCAGACCCCAGGGTTCTAACACTGAAGCTTTCTTT	.	TRBJ1-1	.	TRBV6-5
CASSTEGNQPQHF	TGTGCCAGTAGCACGGAGGGAAATCAGCCCCAGCATTTT	.	TRBJ1-5	.	TRBV19
CASRGLAGANEQFF	TGTGCCAGCAGAGGACTAGCGGGAGCTAATGAGCAGTTCTTC	TRBD2	TRBJ2-1	.	TRBV6-4
CASSSGQGGNQPQHF	TGTGCCAGCAGCTCCGGACAGGGGGGTAATCAGCCCCAGCATTTT	TRBD1	TRBJ1-5	few	TRBV7-2
CASTPRQGSYNEQFF	TGTGCCAGTACCCCTAGACAGGGCTCCTACAATGAGCAGTTCTTC	TRBD1	TRBJ2-1	.	TRBV19
CASSQDRAGGAGEQYF	TGTGCCAGCAGCCAAGATAGGGCGGGAGGCGCGGGAGAGCAGTACTTC	TRBD2	TRBJ2-7	.	TRBV4-2
CASSPTAKTEAFF	TGTGCCAGCAGCCCCACAGCCAAGACTGAAGCTTTCTTT	.	TRBJ1-1	.	TRBV5-6
CASSEQASGLASYNEQFF	TGTGCCAGCAGTGAACAGGCTAGCGGTTTAGCTTCCTACAATGAGCAGTTCTTC	TRBD2	TRBJ2-1	.	TRBV2
CASSPVPLETQYF	TGTGCCAGCAGCCCCGTCCCCTTGGAGACCCAGTACTTC	.	TRBJ2-5	.	TRBV4-2
CASSELARGEAFF	TGTGCCAGCAGTGAATTGGCACGGGGGGAAGCTTTCTTT	.	TRBJ1-1	.	TRBV25-1
CAWSVGGSGANVLTF	TGTGCCTGGAGTGTAGGGGGCTCTGGGGCCAACGTCCTGACTTTC	.	TRBJ2-6	.	TRBV30
CASSVTGDGVEKLFF	TGTGCCAGCAGTGTCACAGGGGATGGTGTTGAAAAACTGTTTTTT	TRBD1	TRBJ1-4	once	TRBV28
CASSLGHVYGYTF	TGTGCCAGCAGCTTGGGACATGTCTATGGCTACACCTTC	.	TRBJ1-2	.	TRBV5-6
CASSRGGGSRSYEQYF	TGTGCCAGCTCACGAGGAGGGGGCAGTAGAAGCTACGAGCAGTACTTC	.	TRBJ2-7	.	TRBV18
CASSLVAAVGSNEQFF	TGCGCCAGCAGCTTGGTAGCGGCAGTAGGTAGCAATGAGCAGTTCTTC	.	TRBJ2-1	.	TRBV5-1
CASSSQGAGNTIYF	TGTGCCAGCAGTTCACAGGGTGCTGGAAACACCATATATTTT	.	TRBJ1-3	.	TRBV6-1
CASSGTLNTEAFF	TGTGCCAGCAGCGGGACATTGAACACTGAAGCTTTCTTT	.	TRBJ1-1	.	TRBV6-6
CASSVSSGQQYGYTF	TGTGCCAGCAGCGTGAGTTCCGGACAACAATATGGCTACACCTTC	.	TRBJ1-2	few	TRBV9